These T cell receptor beta chains were read from a single sample in a study of T cell changes during pregnancy in multiple sclerosis. Libraries were prepared by immunoSEQ multiplex PCR; TCRdb keeps only in-frame clonotypes and omits some of them. The sample holds fewer than 90,000 clones, 91% seen once. The source material was peripheral blood, sampled in the second trimester of pregnancy. The source is a female donor with multiple sclerosis, enrolled in a pregnancy study. CDR3s include the opening cysteine and the closing phenylalanine or tryptophan. The D gene is left open where the match is weak. A clone size is listed for some rows: how often the clone was seen (once, few, many), or a class if it is expanded.

V: TRBV7-9
J: TRBJ2-7
size: .
D: .
CDR3: CASSLGADSYEQYF
DNA: TGTGCCAGCAGCTTAGGGGCGGACAGCTACGAGCAGTACTTC

V: TRBV27
J: TRBJ2-3
size: .
D: TRBD2
CDR3: CASSLAGGVDTQYF
DNA: TGTGCCAGCAGTCTAGCGGGGGGGGTAGATACGCAGTATTTT

V: TRBV19
J: TRBJ1-2
size: .
D: .
CDR3: CASRLDRSYGYTF
DNA: TGTGCCAGTAGACTAGACAGGTCCTATGGCTACACCTTC

V: TRBV7-2
J: TRBJ2-1
size: .
D: .
CDR3: CASSFPGSFDEQFF
DNA: TGTGCCAGCAGCTTCCCCGGGAGCTTCGATGAGCAGTTCTTC

V: TRBV6-1
J: TRBJ2-7
size: .
D: .
CDR3: CASSVISTPTYEQYF
DNA: TGTGCCAGCAGTGTAATAAGTACGCCTACCTACGAGCAGTACTTC

V: TRBV7-9
J: TRBJ1-1
size: .
D: .
CDR3: CASSRGYTEAFF
DNA: TGTGCCAGCAGCCGGGGATACACTGAAGCTTTCTTT

V: TRBV6-1
J: TRBJ2-3
size: .
D: .
CDR3: CASSEVPRGPRTDTQYF
DNA: TGTGCCAGCAGTGAAGTCCCCCGCGGGCCCCGCACAGATACGCAGTATTTT

V: TRBV19
J: TRBJ1-3
size: .
D: .
CDR3: CASSHLGTLGNTIYF
DNA: TGTGCCAGTAGCCATCTGGGGACTCTTGGAAACACCATATATTTT

V: TRBV7-2
J: TRBJ1-2
size: .
D: .
CDR3: CASSFRTGYTF
DNA: TGTGCCAGCAGCTTTCGGACAGGCTACACCTTC

V: TRBV7-2
J: TRBJ1-5
size: .
D: .
CDR3: CASSPLNQPQHF
DNA: TGTGCCAGCAGCCCCCTTAATCAGCCCCAGCATTTT

V: TRBV7-9
J: TRBJ2-2
size: .
D: TRBD2
CDR3: CASSPTSGGSGELFF
DNA: TGTGCCAGCAGCCCGACTAGCGGGGGCTCCGGGGAGCTGTTTTTT

V: TRBV5-1
J: TRBJ2-3
size: .
D: TRBD2
CDR3: CASNLGSSGGVRSQYF
DNA: TGCGCCAGCAATCTTGGGTCTAGCGGGGGGGTGCGTTCGCAGTATTTT

V: TRBV5-4
J: TRBJ1-2
size: .
D: TRBD1
CDR3: CASSYLDRANYGYTF
DNA: TGTGCCAGCAGCTATCTGGACAGGGCTAACTATGGCTACACCTTC

V: TRBV7-2
J: TRBJ1-1
size: .
D: .
CDR3: CASSPRQGGRAEAFF
DNA: TGTGCCAGCAGCCCCCGACAAGGGGGAAGGGCTGAAGCTTTCTTT

V: TRBV4-1
J: TRBJ1-1
size: .
D: .
CDR3: CASSREGRGNTEAFF
DNA: TGCGCCAGCAGCAGGGAGGGACGGGGGAACACTGAAGCTTTCTTT

V: TRBV4-2
J: TRBJ2-2
size: .
D: TRBD1
CDR3: CASSQGRGQDGELFF
DNA: TGTGCCAGCAGCCAGGGCAGGGGGCAGGACGGGGAGCTGTTTTTT

V: TRBV7-2
J: TRBJ2-2
size: .
D: .
CDR3: CASSLRTRGAAGELFF
DNA: TGTGCCAGCAGCTTAAGGACACGGGGGGCGGCCGGGGAGCTGTTTTTT

V: TRBV5-4
J: TRBJ1-6
size: .
D: .
CDR3: CASNIQGNSPLHF
DNA: TGTGCCAGCAACATTCAGGGGAATTCACCCCTCCACTTT

V: TRBV2
J: TRBJ2-7
size: .
D: TRBD2
CDR3: CASGAGPTYEQYF
DNA: TGTGCCAGCGGAGCGGGGCCTACCTACGAGCAGTACTTC

V: TRBV30
J: TRBJ1-4
size: .
D: .
CDR3: CASASGREKLFF
DNA: TGTGCCTCGGCGTCAGGGAGGGAAAAACTGTTTTTT

V: TRBV5-4
J: TRBJ1-4
size: .
D: TRBD1
CDR3: CASSKGQGTNEKLFF
DNA: TGTGCCAGCAGCAAAGGACAGGGAACTAATGAAAAACTGTTTTTT

V: TRBV9
J: TRBJ1-2
size: .
D: .
CDR3: CASSVEARREKAGYTF
DNA: TGTGCCAGCAGCGTAGAGGCGCGCAGGGAAAAGGCAGGCTACACCTTC

V: TRBV2
J: TRBJ2-2
size: few
D: .
CDR3: CASKRIPNTGELFF
DNA: TGTGCCAGCAAGCGGATTCCGAACACCGGGGAGCTGTTTTTT

V: TRBV10-3
J: TRBJ1-1
size: few
D: .
CDR3: CAISDSLGATEAFF
DNA: TGTGCCATCAGTGATAGTTTAGGGGCCACTGAAGCTTTCTTT

V: TRBV7-2
J: TRBJ2-3
size: .
D: TRBD2
CDR3: CASSGSGGLSDTQYF
DNA: TGTGCCAGCAGCGGTAGCGGGGGGCTCTCAGATACGCAGTATTTT

V: TRBV6-5
J: TRBJ2-7
size: .
D: TRBD1
CDR3: CASSSNSQGAREQYF
DNA: TGTGCCAGCAGTTCCAATTCGCAGGGGGCGCGAGAGCAGTACTTC

V: TRBV5-1
J: TRBJ2-5
size: .
D: TRBD2
CDR3: CASSLEGSGGETQYF
DNA: TGCGCCAGCAGCTTGGAGGGTAGCGGGGGAGAGACCCAGTACTTC

V: TRBV7-9
J: TRBJ2-1
size: .
D: .
CDR3: CASSPLGGQNYNEQFF
DNA: TGTGCCAGCAGCCCCCTGGGGGGACAGAACTACAATGAGCAGTTCTTC

V: TRBV18
J: TRBJ2-5
size: .
D: TRBD2
CDR3: CASSPLTSGVETQYF
DNA: TGTGCCAGCTCACCACTCACTAGCGGGGTTGAGACCCAGTACTTC

V: TRBV18
J: TRBJ1-1
size: .
D: TRBD1
CDR3: CASSLYSSGTGALNTEAFF
DNA: TGTGCCAGCTCCCTATACTCCTCCGGGACAGGGGCACTGAACACTGAAGCTTTCTTT

V: TRBV30
J: TRBJ1-5
size: .
D: .
CDR3: CAWSVAGLRMPQHF
DNA: TGTGCCTGGAGTGTCGCGGGCCTTAGAATGCCCCAGCATTTT

V: TRBV11-2
J: TRBJ1-2
size: .
D: .
CDR3: CASSPRGAREHYGYTF
DNA: TGTGCCAGCAGCCCGCGGGGGGCCAGGGAGCACTATGGCTACACCTTC

V: TRBV7-3
J: TRBJ2-6
size: .
D: .
CDR3: CASSYRSSGANVLTF
DNA: TGTGCCAGCTCTTACAGGTCCTCTGGGGCCAACGTCCTGACTTTC

V: TRBV6-1
J: TRBJ2-7
size: .
D: TRBD2
CDR3: CASSGGLPARLANEQYF
DNA: TGTGCCAGCAGTGGTGGGCTCCCAGCCAGACTAGCGAACGAGCAGTACTTC

V: TRBV11-3
J: TRBJ2-3
size: .
D: TRBD1
CDR3: CASSPTGLTDTQYF
DNA: TGTGCCAGCAGCCCGACAGGGCTCACAGATACGCAGTATTTT

V: TRBV7-3
J: TRBJ2-3
size: .
D: .
CDR3: CASSSSPTSLDTQYF
DNA: TGTGCCAGCAGCTCCTCCCCCACGAGTCTGGATACGCAGTATTTT

V: TRBV4-1
J: TRBJ2-7
size: .
D: TRBD2
CDR3: CASSQEVRLAGGRKGSYEQYF
DNA: TGCGCCAGCAGCCAAGAAGTGCGACTAGCGGGGGGGCGTAAGGGCTCCTACGAGCAGTACTTC

V: TRBV7-3
J: TRBJ1-1
size: .
D: TRBD1
CDR3: CASSRDRDTEAFF
DNA: TGTGCCAGCAGCCGGGACAGGGACACTGAAGCTTTCTTT

V: TRBV19
J: TRBJ2-7
size: .
D: .
CDR3: CASSVAGNYEQYF
DNA: TGTGCCAGTAGTGTGGCCGGGAATTACGAGCAGTACTTC

V: TRBV28
J: TRBJ1-2
size: .
D: TRBD1
CDR3: CASRAWDRGYGYTF
DNA: TGTGCCAGCAGGGCCTGGGACAGGGGGTATGGCTACACCTTC

V: TRBV11-2
J: TRBJ1-5
size: .
D: .
CDR3: CASSPGVNQPQHF
DNA: TGTGCCAGCAGCCCGGGAGTAAATCAGCCCCAGCATTTT

V: TRBV7-9
J: TRBJ1-1
size: .
D: .
CDR3: CASSRGSSEAFF
DNA: TGTGCCAGCAGCAGGGGGTCAAGTGAAGCTTTCTTT

V: TRBV7-2
J: TRBJ2-3
size: .
D: TRBD2
CDR3: CASSLVSLRGGFGTQYF
DNA: TGTGCCAGCAGCTTAGTGTCTTTGCGGGGGGGGTTTGGTACGCAGTATTTT

V: TRBV27
J: TRBJ2-1
size: .
D: .
CDR3: CASSLGSSYNEQFF
DNA: TGTGCCAGCAGTTTGGGCAGCTCCTACAATGAGCAGTTCTTC